Each of the 18 T cell receptor beta chains below was sequenced from the same sample in a study of T-cell memory formation after mild COVID-19. TCRdb reprocessed the 5' RACE reads via MiXCR and lists one record per CDR3 protein. Of approximately 190,000 distinct CDR3 sequences in the sample, around 19% were seen once. Sequencing was done on a sample of PBMCs or a T cell subset sorted from them (not recorded which). These receptors came from an adult woman who had mild COVID-19 (a few samples of this study predate the infection). Cell type and time point are not known.

This clonotype was found a few times. CDR3 DNA sequence: TGTGCCAGCAGCCCACAATCAGGGTTCTACAATGAGCAGTTCTTC. Encoded protein: CASSPQSGFYNEQFF. V gene TRBV11-2 combines with J gene TRBJ2-1; TRBD1 might be the D (5 bases). Germline V lookup: CDR1 SGHAT, CDR2 FQNNGV. V was pared by 5 bases and J by 3 bases, with 14 bases between. This CDR3 comprises 15 residues.

This clonotype was counted only a few times. The V call is TRBV6-1, the J call TRBJ1-1, with a tentative D call TRBD1 (6 bases). The CDR3 covers 13 residues. The V gene lost 7 bases and the J gene lost 4 bases, with 13 bases spanning the gap. In germline, CDR1 is MNHNS, CDR2 SASEGT. The CDR3 sequence is CASTIRTATEAFF. DNA for the CDR3: TGTGCCAGCACCATTCGGACAGCCACTGAAGCTTTCTTT.

A few counts support this clonotype. This chain links TRBV7-2 with TRBJ2-1, with 8 bases fitting TRBD2. With V trimmed by 7 bases and J by 7 bases, 12 bases remained unmatched. This CDR3 comprises 15 residues. In germline, CDR1 is SGHTA, CDR2 FQGNSA. The CDR3 bases are TGTGCCAGCACCCTCGGGGGGGTAAAAAAAAATGAGCAGTTCTTC. Its protein product is CASTLGGVKKNEQFF.

This chain connects TRBV18 to TRBJ1-4; perhaps TRBD1 as D (5 bases). This CDR3 is built from 15 residues. Trimming cost V 6 bases and J 0 bases, with 11 bases left between them. Germline V CDR1 and CDR2: KGHSH, LQKENI. The CDR3 here is CASSPGRATNEKLFF. As DNA, the CDR3 is TGTGCCAGCTCTCCAGGGCGTGCAACTAATGAAAAACTGTTTTTT.

V and J are TRBV18 and TRBJ2-3; D tentatively reads TRBD1 or TRBD2 (6 bases each). CDR1 is KGHSH and CDR2 is LQKENI in the germline V gene. The CDR3 extends over 13 amino acids. The germline V and J ends were trimmed by 3 bases and 6 bases, with 10 bases remaining between them. The CDR3 bases are TGTGCCAGCTCACCCCGGGGGCAGGATACGCAGTATTTT. It yields the protein CASSPRGQDTQYF.

This clonotype turned up a few times. One junction end disagrees with the germline gene, perhaps due to a read error. The chain recombines TRBV7-7 with TRBJ2-2; 8 nucleotides line up with TRBD1. The CDR3 is 16 amino acids. Germline loops: CDR1 SSHAT, CDR2 FNYEAQ (reference sequence). The CDR3 coding sequence is TGTGCTAGCAGCTTAGCGGCAGGGGGCAGGACCGGGGAGCTGTTTTTT. Translated: CASSLAAGGRTGELFF.

In its sample, this clonotype was seen a few times. V is TRBV10-3 and J is TRBJ1-5; D ambiguous. The CDR3 is 15 residues long. The V gene's germline CDR1 is ENHRY and CDR2 SYGVKD. With 3 bases removed from V and 0 bases from J, the gap between germline ends came to 9 bases. Here the CDR3 DNA reads TGTGCCATCAGTGAATCACTGTATAGCAATCAGCCCCAGCATTTT. It encodes CAISESLYSNQPQHF.

The genes are TRBV7-6 and TRBJ2-5, with 7 bases aligning to TRBD1. V was pared by 5 bases and J by 4 bases, with 10 bases of the junction left unmatched. CDR3 length: 15 amino acids. Germline V gene lookup returns CDR1 SGHVS and CDR2 FNYEAQ. The CDR3 protein is CASSNPTGLGETQYF. CDR3 nucleotides: TGTGCCAGCAGCAACCCGACAGGGTTGGGAGAGACCCAGTACTTC. Using reference TRBV7-6 and TRBJ2-5 for the parts outside the CDR3, the full variable domain is GAGVSQSPRYKVTKRGQDVALRCDPISGHVSLYWYRQALGQGPEFLTYFNYEAQQDKSGLPNDRFSAERPEGSISTLTIQRTEQRDSAMYRCASSNPTGLGETQYFGPGTRLLVL.

In its sample, this clonotype was seen many times. The J gene is TRBJ1-1, the V gene TRBV6-5, with TRBD1 as a possible D gene (6 bases). The germline V gene encodes CDR1 MNHEY and CDR2 SVGAGI. The CDR3 covers 17 residues. Trimming took 5 bases from V and 3 from J, leaving 22 bases between them. The CDR3 here is CASSTAKGGRGDTEAFF. The CDR3 nucleotides are TGTGCCAGCAGTACGGCTAAGGGGGGGAGAGGCGACACTGAAGCTTTCTTT.

A few counts support this clonotype. V usage is TRBV4-2 and J usage is TRBJ1-2; D unresolved. Germline assignment: CDR1 LGHNA and CDR2 YNFKEQ. V lost 0 bases to trimming and J lost 7 bases, with 18 bases between them. The CDR3 totals 16 residues. CDR3 in DNA: TGTGCCAGCAGCCAAGATCGTGCAGTAACCTCCTCTGGCTACACCTTC. Translating gives CASSQDRAVTSSGYTF.

This clonotype came up a few times. The chain links TRBV5-5 to TRBJ2-3, with 14 nucleotides matching TRBD2. CDR3 length: 16 amino acids. The V gene's germline CDR1 is SGHKS and CDR2 YYEKEE (reference sequence). V lost 4 bases to trimming and J lost 4 bases; unmatched junction nucleotides: 5. The CDR3 region has the DNA TGTGCCAGCAGCCATGGACTAGCGGGAGGCTCAGATACGCAGTATTTT. The encoded protein is CASSHGLAGGSDTQYF.

This clonotype showed up just a few times. CDR3 nucleotide sequence: TGTGCCAGCAGTTCAGGGGGGACCTTGGAAGCTTTCTTT. Translation gives CASSSGGTLEAFF. This chain links TRBV12-3 or TRBV12-4 with TRBJ1-1, with 7 nucleotides matching TRBD1. The CDR3 sequence is 13 residues long. The junction had 7 bases not matched to a gene; V was cut back by 4 bases and J by 8 bases.

This clonotype occurred once. The gene calls are TRBV19 and TRBJ2-5, with TRBD2 as a possible D gene (6 bases). Germline V gene sequence: CDR1 LNHDA, CDR2 SQIVND (reference sequence). The CDR3 is 16 residues long. The V end lost 6 bases, the J end lost 2 bases, and 19 bases lay between the germline ends. CDR3 amino acids: CASSLTSSSWQETQYF. CDR3 DNA sequence: TGTGCCAGTAGCCTAACTAGCAGCTCGTGGCAAGAGACCCAGTACTTC.

This clonotype has ten or more counts. The J gene is TRBJ2-7, the V gene TRBV7-2, with 9 bases aligning to TRBD1. The J segment lost 3 bases and the V segment lost 4 bases, leaving 10 bases of the junction unmatched. The germline V gene has CDR1 SGHTA and CDR2 FQGNSA. The CDR3 extends over 16 amino acids. CDR3 nucleotide sequence: TGTGCCAGCAGCTCCAACACAGGGGGCAGGGGCTACGAGCAGTACTTC. Translating it yields CASSSNTGGRGYEQYF.

This clonotype occurred a few times. The CDR3 nucleotides read TGTGCCAGCAGTTTAGCGTTCGGAACGGTTGGCGGGAGGGCCAGCGAGCAGTACTTC. The encoded protein is CASSLAFGTVGGRASEQYF. The rearrangement joins TRBV12-3 or TRBV12-4 to TRBJ2-7, with TRBD2 matching 9 bases. The trim removed 0 bases at V and 6 bases at J, leaving 18 bases unmatched. The CDR3 sequence is 19 residues long.

The chain is built from TRBV7-9 and TRBJ1-1, with no clear D. From germline, CDR1 is SEHNR and CDR2 FQNEAQ (reference sequence). The CDR3 length is 15 residues. V lost 0 bases and J lost 1, with 9 bases in between. This CDR3 reads CASSLATEPNTEAFF. Written as DNA, the CDR3 is TGTGCCAGCAGCTTAGCCACAGAGCCGAACACTGAAGCTTTCTTT.

The genes are TRBV7-9 and TRBJ2-1; no definite D call. V lost 3 bases and J 3 bases, leaving 12 bases between the germline ends. The CDR3 loop spans 15 amino acids. The V gene's germline CDR1 is SEHNR and CDR2 FQNEAQ (reference sequence). The DNA for the CDR3 is TGTGCCAGCAGCTTCAAGGGTAGGTTCTACAATGAGCAGTTCTTC. This translates into CASSFKGRFYNEQFF. The full variable domain, rest sourced from reference TRBV7-9 and TRBJ2-1, is DTGVSQNPRHKITKRGQNVTFRCDPISEHNRLYWYRQTLGQGPEFLTYFQNEAQLEKSRLLSDRFSAERPKGSFSTLEIQRTEQGDSAMYLCASSFKGRFYNEQFFGPGTRLTVL.

CDR3 sequence reads: CASSLGTSAGGEAFF. CDR3 coding DNA: TGTGCCAGCAGCTTAGGGACGAGCGCAGGGGGTGAAGCTTTCTTT. The V call is TRBV7-2, the J call TRBJ1-1, with 7 nucleotides matching TRBD1. The CDR3 runs to 15 residues. V shed 1 base and J 7 bases; nucleotides not matched to a gene: 9. The germline V gene encodes CDR1 SGHTA and CDR2 FQGNSA.